These T cell receptor beta chains were read from a single sample in a study of cytomegalovirus exposure and HLA in healthy donors. Data came from immunoSEQ multiplex PCR; TCRdb stores just in-frame clones and leaves some out. The clone table shows roughly 57,000 clones, with the ten largest holding 12%. Sequencing used PBMCs. The source is a woman in her 30s in good health and CMV-seropositive. The CDR3 runs from the conserved cysteine through the conserved F or W. D genes are given only for firm matches.

len	d_gene	v_gene	j_gene	CDR3aa	CDR3nt
15	-	TRBV10-3	TRBJ2-7	CAITQGSGITYEQYF	TGTGCCATCACCCAGGGGTCGGGGATAACCTACGAGCAGTACTTC
14	TRBD1	TRBV6-5	TRBJ2-2	CASTRTGLAGELFF	TGTGCCAGCACCAGGACAGGGTTGGCCGGGGAGCTGTTTTTT
14	TRBD2	TRBV2	TRBJ2-1	CASSAWLAGAEQFF	TGTGCCAGCAGTGCGTGGCTAGCGGGGGCTGAGCAGTTCTTC
12	-	TRBV2	TRBJ2-7	CASGGSPYEQYF	TGTGCCAGCGGGGGCTCCCCCTACGAGCAGTACTTC
13	-	TRBV18	TRBJ2-5	CASSPGGGETQYF	TGTGCCAGCTCACCAGGGGGCGGAGAGACCCAGTACTTC
16	TRBD1	TRBV7-9	TRBJ1-2	CASSFPGTAYNYGYTF	TGTGCCAGCAGCTTCCCAGGGACAGCCTATAACTATGGCTACACCTTC
15	TRBD2	TRBV19	TRBJ2-1	CASSKTSGDHNEQFF	TGTGCCAGTAGCAAGACTAGCGGGGACCACAATGAGCAGTTCTTC
14	TRBD1	TRBV10-2	TRBJ1-1	CASSRPGGRTEAFF	TGCGCCAGCAGTCGCCCAGGGGGCCGGACTGAAGCTTTCTTT
14	-	TRBV18	TRBJ2-5	CASSPLQQQETQYF	TGTGCCAGCTCGCCTCTACAGCAACAAGAGACCCAGTACTTC
12	-	TRBV19	TRBJ1-5	CASSIRGQPQHF	TGTGCCAGTAGTATACGGGGGCAGCCCCAGCATTTT
17	TRBD2	TRBV30	TRBJ2-2	CAWSGWAGDLNTGEPFF	TGTGCCTGGAGTGGGTGGGCGGGAGACCTGAACACCGGGGAGCCGTTTTTT
13	TRBD2	TRBV6-5	TRBJ2-5	CASSRGVGETQYF	TGTGCCAGCAGCCGGGGGGTAGGCGAGACCCAGTACTTC
15	-	TRBV11-2	TRBJ2-7	CASSPTRFSAYEQYF	TGTGCCAGCAGCCCCACTCGCTTTAGCGCCTACGAGCAGTACTTC
14	-	TRBV6-5	TRBJ2-3	CASRPEGGTDTQYF	TGTGCCAGCAGACCGGAAGGGGGCACAGATACGCAGTATTTT
14	TRBD1	TRBV29-1	TRBJ2-7	CSVGGTGSSYEQYF	TGCAGCGTTGGCGGGACAGGGAGCTCCTACGAGCAGTACTTC
15	TRBD2	TRBV4-1	TRBJ2-7	CASSQDSGISYEQYF	TGCGCCAGCAGCCAAGATAGCGGGATCTCCTACGAGCAGTACTTC
15	-	TRBV19	TRBJ2-1	CASSISPSTYNEQFF	TGTGCCAGTAGTATCTCGCCTTCAACATACAATGAGCAGTTCTTC
14	-	TRBV7-9	TRBJ1-3	CASMTGRSGNTIYF	TGTGCCAGCATGACAGGACGCTCTGGAAACACCATATATTTT
16	-	TRBV6-1	TRBJ1-5	CASSEAGLYSNQPQHF	TGTGCCAGCAGTGAAGCGGGGCTCTATAGCAATCAGCCCCAGCATTTT
13	-	TRBV4-1	TRBJ1-4	CASSVGGNEKLFF	TGCGCCAGCAGTGTAGGAGGGAATGAAAAACTGTTTTTT
14	TRBD1	TRBV6-1	TRBJ1-2	CASSRQGVARGYTF	TGTGCCAGCAGTAGACAGGGTGTGGCACGGGGCTACACCTTC
15	TRBD1	TRBV10-3	TRBJ1-2	CAISESTGEDYGYTF	TGTGCCATCAGTGAGTCGACAGGGGAGGACTATGGCTACACCTTC
14	TRBD1	TRBV13	TRBJ2-7	CASSQGQGSYEQYF	TGTGCCAGCAGCCAGGGACAGGGGAGCTACGAGCAGTACTTC
15	-	TRBV6-6	TRBJ2-7	CASSLQSTSVHEQYF	TGTGCCAGCAGCCTACAGAGTACCTCAGTCCACGAGCAGTACTTC
14	-	TRBV25-1	TRBJ1-1	CASSEYGMLGGAFF	TGTGCCAGCAGTGAATACGGTATGCTAGGGGGAGCTTTCTTT
13	-	TRBV4-1	TRBJ2-3	CASSLGTTDTQYF	TGCGCCAGCAGCCTCGGGACTACAGATACGCAGTATTTT
13	TRBD1	TRBV5-8	TRBJ1-2	CASSLRQGEGYTF	TGTGCCAGCAGCTTAAGACAGGGGGAAGGCTACACCTTC
14	TRBD1	TRBV7-9	TRBJ1-5	CASSLTGDNQPQHF	TGTGCCAGCAGCTTAACAGGGGACAATCAGCCCCAGCATTTT
16	-	TRBV15	TRBJ1-4	CATSRDAGTTNEKLFF	TGTGCCACCAGCAGAGATGCCGGGACTACTAATGAAAAACTGTTTTTT
18	TRBD2	TRBV10-3	TRBJ2-7	CAISDSGTSGRAPYEQYF	TGTGCCATCAGTGATTCCGGGACTAGCGGGAGGGCCCCCTACGAGCAGTACTTC
14	-	TRBV19	TRBJ2-3	CASSRVPRFDTQYF	TGTGCCAGTAGTCGGGTCCCCCGATTTGATACGCAGTATTTT
13	-	TRBV7-6	TRBJ2-3	CASSLSGADTQYF	TGTGCCAGCAGCTTATCCGGGGCAGATACGCAGTATTTT
16	TRBD1	TRBV19	TRBJ2-7	CASSIAKGQGGYEQYF	TGTGCCAGTAGTATAGCAAAGGGACAGGGTGGATACGAGCAGTACTTC
13	-	TRBV10-1	TRBJ2-1	CASSESRENEQFF	TGCGCCAGCAGTGAGTCGAGGGAAAATGAGCAGTTCTTC
14	TRBD1	TRBV19	TRBJ1-1	CASSPDRVGTEAFF	TGTGCCAGTAGCCCGGACAGGGTGGGAACTGAAGCTTTCTTT
15	TRBD1	TRBV14	TRBJ1-2	CASSQDAGGFYGYTF	TGTGCCAGCAGCCAAGACGCAGGGGGCTTCTATGGCTACACCTTC
15	-	TRBV19	TRBJ1-1	CASSPERGMNTEAFF	TGTGCCAGTAGCCCCGAGCGAGGGATGAACACTGAAGCTTTCTTT
12	-	TRBV19	TRBJ1-5	CASTTTGEAQHF	TGTGCCAGTACCACCACAGGTGAGGCCCAGCATTTT
11	-	TRBV20-1	TRBJ1-2	CSARTDYGYTF	TGCAGTGCCAGGACAGATTATGGCTACACCTTC
15	TRBD1	TRBV19	TRBJ2-7	CASSEQGRFAYEQYF	TGTGCCAGTAGTGAACAGGGGAGATTCGCCTACGAGCAGTACTTC